The 20 T cell receptor beta chains presented below share a single source sample, sequenced in a study of CXCR3-negative and CXCR3-positive naive CD8 T cells. Findings and caveats of the study: TRB CDR3s were more hydrophobic in CXCR3-positive than in CXCR3-negative naive cells.

These receptors have no known antigen. It was by 5' RACE with UMI labels that the TRB cDNA libraries were prepared. Each CDR3 protein gets one entry in TCRdb, which reprocessed the 5' RACE reads and gives no DNA. This sample's clone table lists around 88,000 distinct CDR3 sequences. The sequenced sample was naive CXCR3+ CD8+ T cells from blood. Subset described: CD45RO-CCR7+CD27+CD95- naive CD8+ T cells expressing CXCR3 (TNR3+). These receptors were taken from a human donor in good health. Some clones in this sample may be carry-over from other donors' samples.

The V call is TRBV6-6, the J call TRBJ2-1; the TCRdb call, TRBD1, lacks DNA for checking. This CDR3 is built from 18 residues. Per the germline V gene, CDR1 is MNHNY and CDR2 is SVGAGI (reference sequence). CDR3 in amino acids: CASSNPKWGQESYNEQFF.

This chain connects TRBV2 to TRBJ2-2; with no DNA, the TCRdb D assignment of TRBD1 cannot be verified. The CDR3 sequence is 18 residues long. CDR1 and CDR2 from the germline V gene are SNHLY and FYNNEI. The chain's CDR3 is CASSEAPPMGRGAGELFF.

The V gene is TRBV11-2, the J gene TRBJ2-5; TCRdb proposes TRBD1, but this gene call is untestable without DNA. Germline assignment: CDR1 SGHAT and CDR2 FQNNGV. CDR3 length: 13 residues. The CDR3 is CASSREVQETQYF.

The chain employs TRBV5-5 and TRBJ2-5; lacking DNA, the TRBD1 call made by TCRdb goes unchecked. The germline gives CDR1 SGHKS, CDR2 YYEKEE (reference sequence). The CDR3 has 15 residues. The CDR3 region is CASSFGGETQETQYF.

The chain carries TRBV3-1 and TRBJ1-1. The length of the CDR3 is 14 residues. Germline V gene sequence: CDR1 LGHDT, CDR2 YNNKEL (reference sequence). CDR3 region: CASSQETWNTEAFF. The whole variable domain, remainder taken from reference TRBV3-1 and TRBJ1-1, is DTAVSQTPKYLVTQMGNDKSIKCEQNLGHDTMYWYKQDSKKFLKIMFSYNNKELIINETVPNRFSPKSPDKAHLNLHINSLELGDSAVYFCASSQETWNTEAFFGQGTRLTVV.

The chain has TRBV29-1 and TRBJ2-3; TCRdb proposes TRBD1, but this gene call is untestable without DNA. Germline lookup yields CDR1 SQVTM and CDR2 ANQGSEA. The CDR3 totals 14 residues. The CDR3 is CSVTFREVSDTQYF.

The CDR3 spells CASSPESANYGYTF. The V call is TRBV5-1, the J call TRBJ1-2. The germline V gene has CDR1 SGHRS and CDR2 YFSETQ. The CDR3 contains 14 residues.

This chain links TRBV5-1 with TRBJ1-2. From germline, CDR1 is SGHRS and CDR2 YFSETQ. The CDR3 is made up of 14 amino acids. CDR3 sequence: CASSPNSINYGYTF.

The V gene is TRBV6-2 or TRBV6-3, the J gene TRBJ2-1; as DNA is missing, the TRBD1 call by TCRdb cannot be tested. Germline V gives CDR1 MNHEY, CDR2 SVGEGT. The CDR3 has 11 residues. This chain's CDR3 is CASSYGTEQFF.

The chain combines TRBV28 with TRBJ2-3; the TCRdb D gene call, TRBD2, has no DNA to confirm it. The CDR3 runs 15 residues. Germline values: CDR1 MDHEN, CDR2 SYDVKM. CDR3 protein: CASSLLAGLTDTQYF.

The rearrangement links TRBV7-8 to TRBJ2-3. CDR1 is SGHVS, CDR2 FQNEAQ, per germline. The length of the CDR3 is 16 residues. The CDR3 loop reads CASSFFPSGGTDTQYF.

J is TRBJ1-1 and V is TRBV6-5; TCRdb returns TRBD1, unconfirmable since there is no DNA. The germline V gene has CDR1 MNHEY and CDR2 SVGAGI. This CDR3 has 11 amino acids. CDR3 loop: CASRGGTEAFF.

The rearrangement links TRBV6-5 to TRBJ2-3; checking the TCRdb D call of TRBD1 is not possible without DNA. There are 15 residues in the CDR3. CDR1 is MNHEY and CDR2 is SVGAGI in the germline V gene. The CDR3 protein is CASRVTGYLRDTQYF.

CDR3 sequence reads: CASTLGGSTDTQYF. This chain connects TRBV28 to TRBJ2-3. Per germline, CDR1 MDHEN and CDR2 SYDVKM. The CDR3 is 14 residues long.

The chain couples TRBV19 to TRBJ2-5; the D call of TRBD1 rests on TCRdb alone, since no DNA is present to check it. Per the germline V gene, CDR1 is LNHDA and CDR2 is SQIVND (reference sequence). The CDR3 has 15 amino acids. Here the CDR3 reads CASSRPPVPQETQYF.

The chain links TRBV20-1 to TRBJ2-3; TCRdb outputs TRBD2, but without DNA this stays unchecked. CDR1 is DFQATT and CDR2 is SNEGSKA in the germline V gene (reference sequence). This CDR3 is 15 amino acids long. The CDR3 loop is CSASGLAGLTDTQYF.

The V gene is TRBV14, the J gene TRBJ2-7; TCRdb calls TRBD1, which cannot be checked without DNA. The CDR3 is made up of 15 amino acids. Germline V CDR1 and CDR2: SGHDN, FVKESK. The CDR3 is CASSQRQTSFEEQYF.

The chain uses TRBV7-8 and TRBJ1-2; the D gene TCRdb calls, TRBD1, cannot be checked with no DNA. This CDR3 has 16 residues. CDR1 SGHVS and CDR2 FQNEAQ come from the germline V gene. This CDR3 is CASSLVNRDRDYGYTF.

The chain uses TRBV7-7 and TRBJ2-2; TCRdb gives TRBD1 as the D gene, but with no DNA this cannot be confirmed. The germline V gene has CDR1 SSHAT and CDR2 FNYEAQ (reference sequence). The length of the CDR3 is 15 residues. Here the CDR3 reads CASSSGTGTTGELFF.

The genes are TRBV30 and TRBJ2-7; TCRdb designates TRBD1, a call that cannot be tested without DNA. The CDR3 runs 12 residues. Germline CDR1 GTSNPN, CDR2 SVGIG (reference sequence). Here the CDR3 reads CACGEGAYEQYF.